The subject of this entry is one T cell receptor (beta chain). Its specificity is unknown. At the survey level, the v3.0 immunoSEQ assay was run. The table came from immunoSEQ multiplex PCR; TCRdb's copy has only in-frame clones and leaves some out. The sample has about 35,000 clones; 75% to 90% are singletons. This entry belongs to a study of long-term antiretroviral therapy in people with HIV. As for the study in general: The earliest specimens came about a decade ahead of the 2015 immediate-ART recommendation. The study, taken as a whole, reports: HIV repertoires had narrower CDR3 length ranges than controls.

J was trimmed by 1 base and V by 5 bases; bases with no gene match: 2. The length of the CDR3 is 14 residues. In germline, CDR1 is SGHVS, CDR2 FQNEAQ. The sample here was unsorted PBMCs, taken 2.2 years after starting antiretroviral therapy. J is TRBJ1-1 and V is TRBV7-8; 9 bases line up with TRBD1. The TCR was taken from a man between 18 and 29 years old with HIV. DNA for the CDR3: TGTGCCAGCAGCACGGACAGGGGGAACACTGAAGCTTTCTTT. Its translation: CASSTDRGNTEAFF.